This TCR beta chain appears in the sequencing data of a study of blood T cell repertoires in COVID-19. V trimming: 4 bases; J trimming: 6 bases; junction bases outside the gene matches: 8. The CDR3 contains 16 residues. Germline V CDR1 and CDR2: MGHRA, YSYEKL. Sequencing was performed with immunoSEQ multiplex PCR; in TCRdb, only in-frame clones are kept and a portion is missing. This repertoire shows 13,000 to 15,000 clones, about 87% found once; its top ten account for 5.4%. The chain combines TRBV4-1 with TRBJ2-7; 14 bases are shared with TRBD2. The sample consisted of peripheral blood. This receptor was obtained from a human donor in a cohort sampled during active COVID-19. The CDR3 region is CASSPGTSGSPPEQYF. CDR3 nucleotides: TGCGCCAGCAGCCCCGGGACTAGCGGGAGTCCCCCCGAGCAGTACTTC.